This T cell receptor beta chain was sequenced during a study of blood T cell repertoires in COVID-19. Study overall: Samples came from the United States, Italy and Spain, spanning acute and convalescent COVID-19. Nucleic acid was either cDNA or gDNA, and it came from T cells, B-cell-depleted T cells, or PBMCs.

As regards this clone: This CDR3 is also generated by other DNA sequences in the sample.

As processed by the authors: Counts of nucleated cells, estimated from reference gene primer amplification, were obtained. Produced via immunoSEQ multiplex PCR; TCRdb's table is partial and in-frame only. The V and J calls and clone size come from that table; D and trimming were worked out from the DNA. In the table there are just over 650,000 clones, 70% to 90% of which are singletons. Germline CDR1 reads MNHEY; CDR2 reads SVGAGI. This CDR3 comprises 13 residues. Trimming at V came to 6 bases and at J to 7 bases, leaving 5 bases not matched to a gene. The sequencing input was peripheral blood. J is TRBJ1-5 and V is TRBV6-5, with 8 bases aligning to TRBD1. The sequence was obtained from a woman aged 18-35 years with acute or convalescent COVID-19. CDR3 loop: CASRGQGGQPQHF. The CDR3 DNA reads as TGTGCCAGCAGAGGACAGGGTGGACAGCCCCAGCATTTT.